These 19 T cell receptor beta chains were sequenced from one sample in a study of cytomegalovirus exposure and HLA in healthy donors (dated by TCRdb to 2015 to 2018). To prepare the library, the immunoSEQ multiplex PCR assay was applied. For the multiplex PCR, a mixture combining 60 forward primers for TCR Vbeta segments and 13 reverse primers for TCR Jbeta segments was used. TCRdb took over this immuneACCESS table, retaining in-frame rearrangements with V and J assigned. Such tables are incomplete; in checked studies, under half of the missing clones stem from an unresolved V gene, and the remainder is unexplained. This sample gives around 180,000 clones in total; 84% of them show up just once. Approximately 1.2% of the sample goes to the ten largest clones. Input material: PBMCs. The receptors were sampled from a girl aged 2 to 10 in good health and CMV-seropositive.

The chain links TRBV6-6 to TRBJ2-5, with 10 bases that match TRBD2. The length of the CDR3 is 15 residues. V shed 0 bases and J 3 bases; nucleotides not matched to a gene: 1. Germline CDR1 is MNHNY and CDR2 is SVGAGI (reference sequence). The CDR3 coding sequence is TGTGCCAGCAGTTACTCTGGGACTAGCGAAGAGACCCAGTACTTC. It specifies CASSYSGTSEETQYF.

CDR3 loop: CASSSTGGLSYEQYF. The CDR3 region has the DNA TGTGCCAGCAGTTCAACGGGGGGACTCTCCTACGAGCAGTACTTC. The V and J genes are TRBV6-5 and TRBJ2-7; 7 bases agree with TRBD2. After removal of 4 bases from V and 0 bases from J, the junction contained 6 bases not matched to a gene. This CDR3 comprises 15 residues. Germline V CDR1 and CDR2: MNHEY, SVGAGI.

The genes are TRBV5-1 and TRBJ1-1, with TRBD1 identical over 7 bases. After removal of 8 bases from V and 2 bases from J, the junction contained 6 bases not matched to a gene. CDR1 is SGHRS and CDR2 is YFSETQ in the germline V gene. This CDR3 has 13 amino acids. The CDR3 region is CASKGAINTEAFF. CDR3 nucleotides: TGCGCCAGTAAGGGGGCCATTAACACTGAAGCTTTCTTT. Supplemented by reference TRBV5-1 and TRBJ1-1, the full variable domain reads KAGVTQTPRYLIKTRGQQVTLSCSPISGHRSVSWYQQTPGQGLQFLFEYFSETQRNKGNFPGRFSGRQFSNSRSEMNVSTLELGDSALYLCASKGAINTEAFFGQGTRLTVV.

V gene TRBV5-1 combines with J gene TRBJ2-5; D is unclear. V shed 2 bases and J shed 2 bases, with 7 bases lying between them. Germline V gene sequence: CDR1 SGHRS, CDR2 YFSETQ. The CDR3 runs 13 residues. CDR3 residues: CASSFISQETQYF. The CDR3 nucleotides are TGCGCCAGCAGCTTTATCAGTCAAGAGACCCAGTACTTC.

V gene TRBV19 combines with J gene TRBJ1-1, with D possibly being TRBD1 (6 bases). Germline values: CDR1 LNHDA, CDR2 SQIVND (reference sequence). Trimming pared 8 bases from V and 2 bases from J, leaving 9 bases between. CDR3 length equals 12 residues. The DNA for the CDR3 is TGTGCCAGTCGAGGGGGAAACACTGAAGCTTTCTTT. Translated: CASRGGNTEAFF.

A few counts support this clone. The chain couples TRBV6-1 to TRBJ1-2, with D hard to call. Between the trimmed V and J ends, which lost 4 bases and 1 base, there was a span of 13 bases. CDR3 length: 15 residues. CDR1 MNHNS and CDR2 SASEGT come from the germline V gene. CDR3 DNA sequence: TGTGCCAGCAGTGCCGGAGTGACTATTAACTATGGCTACACCTTC. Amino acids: CASSAGVTINYGYTF.

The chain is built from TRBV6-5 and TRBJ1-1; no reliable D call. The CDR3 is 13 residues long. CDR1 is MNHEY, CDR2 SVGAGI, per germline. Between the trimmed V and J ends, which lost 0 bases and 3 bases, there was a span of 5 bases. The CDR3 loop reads CASSYSLHTEAFF. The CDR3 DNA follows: TGTGCCAGCAGTTACTCTCTCCACACTGAAGCTTTCTTT.

The CDR3 DNA reads TGTGCCAGCAGCCATCCAGGGCGAGCGGGAGTGGCCAAAAACATTCAGTACTTC. Its translation: CASSHPGRAGVAKNIQYF. The chain recombines TRBV28 with TRBJ2-4; TRBD2 matches 8 bases. CDR1 MDHEN and CDR2 SYDVKM come from the germline V gene. The V and J ends lost 6 bases and 1 base, in that order; junction bases with no gene match: 14. CDR3 length equals 18 residues.

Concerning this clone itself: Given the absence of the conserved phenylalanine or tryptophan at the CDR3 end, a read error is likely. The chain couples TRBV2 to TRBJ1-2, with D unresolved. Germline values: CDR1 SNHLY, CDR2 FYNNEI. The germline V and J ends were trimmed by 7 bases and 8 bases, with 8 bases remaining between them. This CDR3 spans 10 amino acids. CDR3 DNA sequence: TGTGCCAGCACTGCCGTGGGCTACACCGTC. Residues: CASTAVGYTV.

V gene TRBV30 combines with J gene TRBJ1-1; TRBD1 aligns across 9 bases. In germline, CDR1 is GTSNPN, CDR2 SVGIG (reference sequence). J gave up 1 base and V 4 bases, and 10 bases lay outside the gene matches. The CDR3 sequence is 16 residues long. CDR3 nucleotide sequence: TGTGCCTGGACACAGGGGGCGATCAGCTCGAACACTGAAGCTTTCTTT. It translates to CAWTQGAISSNTEAFF. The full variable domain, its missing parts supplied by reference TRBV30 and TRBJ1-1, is SQTIHQWPATLVQPVGSPLSLECTVEGTSNPNLYWYRQAAGRGLQLLFYSVGIGQISSEVPQNLSASRPQDRQFILSSKKLLLSDSGFYLCAWTQGAISSNTEAFFGQGTRLTVV.

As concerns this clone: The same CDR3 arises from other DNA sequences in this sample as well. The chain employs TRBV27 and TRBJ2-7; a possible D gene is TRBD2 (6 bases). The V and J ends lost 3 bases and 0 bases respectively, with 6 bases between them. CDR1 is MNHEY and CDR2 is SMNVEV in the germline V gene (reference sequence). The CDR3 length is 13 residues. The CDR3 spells CASSLRGSYEQYF. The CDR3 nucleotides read TGTGCCAGCAGTTTGCGGGGCTCCTACGAGCAGTACTTC.

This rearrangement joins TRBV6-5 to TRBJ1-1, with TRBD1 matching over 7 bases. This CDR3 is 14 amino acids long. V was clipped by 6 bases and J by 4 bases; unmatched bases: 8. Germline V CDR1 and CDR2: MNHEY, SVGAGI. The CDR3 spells CASRTTGWVTEAFF. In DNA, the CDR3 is TGTGCCAGCAGGACGACAGGGTGGGTCACTGAAGCTTTCTTT.

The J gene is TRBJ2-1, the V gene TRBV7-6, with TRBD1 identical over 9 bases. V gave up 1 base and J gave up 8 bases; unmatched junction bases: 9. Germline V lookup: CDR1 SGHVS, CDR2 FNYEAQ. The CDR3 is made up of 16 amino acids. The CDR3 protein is CASSLDTGQGYYEQFF. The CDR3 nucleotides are TGTGCCAGCAGCTTAGATACGGGACAGGGTTACTATGAGCAGTTCTTC.

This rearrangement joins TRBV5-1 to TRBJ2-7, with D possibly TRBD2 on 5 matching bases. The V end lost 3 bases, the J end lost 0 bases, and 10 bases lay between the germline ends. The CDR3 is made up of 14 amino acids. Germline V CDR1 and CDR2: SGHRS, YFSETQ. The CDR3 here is CASSSSGSSYEQYF. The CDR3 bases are TGCGCCAGCAGCTCGTCGGGGAGCTCCTACGAGCAGTACTTC.

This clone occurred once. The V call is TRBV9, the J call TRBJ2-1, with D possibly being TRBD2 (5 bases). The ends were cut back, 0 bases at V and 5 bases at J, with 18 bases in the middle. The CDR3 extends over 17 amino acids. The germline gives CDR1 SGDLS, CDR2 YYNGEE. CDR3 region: CASSVGGGSEGDNEQFF. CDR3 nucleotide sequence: TGTGCCAGCAGCGTAGGAGGCGGATCCGAGGGTGACAATGAGCAGTTCTTC.

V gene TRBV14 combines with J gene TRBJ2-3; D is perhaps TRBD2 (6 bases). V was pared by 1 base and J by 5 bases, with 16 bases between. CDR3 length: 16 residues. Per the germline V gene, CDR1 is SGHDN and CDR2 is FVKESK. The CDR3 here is CASSQVGRVEGDTQYF. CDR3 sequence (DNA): TGTGCCAGCAGCCAAGTTGGCAGGGTGGAGGGAGATACGCAGTATTTT.

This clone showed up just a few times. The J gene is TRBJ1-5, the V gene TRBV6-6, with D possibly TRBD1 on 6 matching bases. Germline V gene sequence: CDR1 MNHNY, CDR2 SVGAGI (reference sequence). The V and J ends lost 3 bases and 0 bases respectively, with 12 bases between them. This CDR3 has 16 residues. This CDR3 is CASSYPDSASNQPQHF. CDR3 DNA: TGTGCCAGCAGTTATCCGGACAGCGCTAGCAATCAGCCCCAGCATTTT.

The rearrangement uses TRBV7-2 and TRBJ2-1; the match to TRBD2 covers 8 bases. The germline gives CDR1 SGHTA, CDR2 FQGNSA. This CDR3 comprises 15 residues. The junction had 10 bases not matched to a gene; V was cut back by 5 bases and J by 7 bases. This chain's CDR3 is CASSQGGTSSNEQFF. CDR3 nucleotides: TGTGCCAGCAGCCAAGGGGGGACTAGTAGTAATGAGCAGTTCTTC.

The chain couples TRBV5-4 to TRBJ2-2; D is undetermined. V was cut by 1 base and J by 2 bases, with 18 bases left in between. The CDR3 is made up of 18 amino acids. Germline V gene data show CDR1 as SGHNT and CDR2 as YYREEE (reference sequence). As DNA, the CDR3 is TGTGCCAGCAGCTTGTCTCGGGTTATGAAGATCAACACCGGGGAGCTGTTTTTT. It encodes CASSLSRVMKINTGELFF.